The clone carrying this T cell receptor (beta chain) was counted a single time. Its antigen is unidentified. Sorted subsets were CFSE-labeled and cultured four to six days with allogeneic dendritic cells. Memory T cells were CD45RO+, naive were CD45RA+, sorted by FACS. The data are from a study of regulatory dendritic cells for organ transplantation. Study as a whole: LPS was added to dendritic cell cultures on day 6.

The protocol was immunoSEQ multiplex PCR, while the TCRdb copy is restricted to in-frame clones and leaves out a portion. Counted here are about 5,400 clones, about 70% occurring once; the ten biggest clones make up 15% to 20%. Trimming took 4 bases from V and 3 from J; bases not matched to a gene: 7. The CDR3 contains 15 residues. Germline loops: CDR1 SGHKS, CDR2 YYEKEE (reference sequence). Sequencing input: memory CD8+ T cells from blood cultured with regulatory dendritic cells. The subset: CD45RO+ memory T cells. The genes are TRBV5-5 and TRBJ2-1; TRBD2 agrees at 7 bases. This sequence was found in a human donor in good health. The chain's CDR3 is CASSQGLTLYNEQFF. CDR3 DNA sequence: TGTGCCAGCAGCCAGGGACTAACACTCTACAATGAGCAGTTCTTC.